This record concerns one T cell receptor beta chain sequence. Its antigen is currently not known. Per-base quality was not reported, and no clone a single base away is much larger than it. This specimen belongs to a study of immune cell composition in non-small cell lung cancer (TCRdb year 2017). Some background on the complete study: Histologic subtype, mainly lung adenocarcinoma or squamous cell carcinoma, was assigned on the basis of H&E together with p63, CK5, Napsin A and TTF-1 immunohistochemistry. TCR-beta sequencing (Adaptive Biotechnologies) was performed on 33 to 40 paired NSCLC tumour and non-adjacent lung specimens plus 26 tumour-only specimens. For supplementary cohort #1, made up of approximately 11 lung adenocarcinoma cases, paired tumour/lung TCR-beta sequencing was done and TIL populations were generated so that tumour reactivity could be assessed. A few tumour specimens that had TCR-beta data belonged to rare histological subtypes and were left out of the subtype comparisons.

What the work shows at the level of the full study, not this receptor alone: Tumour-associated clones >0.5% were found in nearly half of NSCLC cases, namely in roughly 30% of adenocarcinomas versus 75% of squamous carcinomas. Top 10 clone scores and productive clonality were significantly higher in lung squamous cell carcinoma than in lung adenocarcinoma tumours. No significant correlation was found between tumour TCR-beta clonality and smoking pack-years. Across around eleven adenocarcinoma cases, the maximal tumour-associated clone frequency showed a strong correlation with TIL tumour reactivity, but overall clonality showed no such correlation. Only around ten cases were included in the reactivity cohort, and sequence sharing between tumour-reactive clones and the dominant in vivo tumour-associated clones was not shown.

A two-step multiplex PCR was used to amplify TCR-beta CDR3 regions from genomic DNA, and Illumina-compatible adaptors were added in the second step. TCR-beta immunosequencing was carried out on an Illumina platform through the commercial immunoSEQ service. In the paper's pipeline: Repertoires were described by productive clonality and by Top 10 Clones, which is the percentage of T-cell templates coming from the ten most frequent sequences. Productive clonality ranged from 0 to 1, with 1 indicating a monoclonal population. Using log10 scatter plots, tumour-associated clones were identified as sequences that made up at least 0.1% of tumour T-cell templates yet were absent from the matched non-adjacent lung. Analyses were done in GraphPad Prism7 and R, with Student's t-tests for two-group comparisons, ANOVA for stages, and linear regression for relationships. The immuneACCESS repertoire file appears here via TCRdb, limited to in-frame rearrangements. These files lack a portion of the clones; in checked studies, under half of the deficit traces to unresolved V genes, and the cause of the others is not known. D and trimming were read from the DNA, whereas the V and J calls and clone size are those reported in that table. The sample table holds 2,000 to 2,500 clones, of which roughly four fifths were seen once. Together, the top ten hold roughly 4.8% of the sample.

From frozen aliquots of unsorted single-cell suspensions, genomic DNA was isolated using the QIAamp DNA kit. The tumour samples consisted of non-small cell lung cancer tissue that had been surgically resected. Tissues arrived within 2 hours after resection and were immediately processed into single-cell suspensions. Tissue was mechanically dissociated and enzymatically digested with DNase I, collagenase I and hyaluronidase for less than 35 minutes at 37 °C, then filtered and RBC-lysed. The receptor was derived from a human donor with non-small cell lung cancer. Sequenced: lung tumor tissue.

The DNA is as follows: TGTGCCAGCTCACCACCCGGCAGGGGGCCACCCAAAAACATTCAGTACTTC. It is translated as CASSPPGRGPPKNIQYF. Recombination connected TRBV18 to TRBJ2-4; 8 central bases correspond to TRBD1. After removal of 0 bases from V and 2 bases from J, the junction retains 6 bases not matched to a gene. CDR1 and CDR2 (KGHSH, LQKENI) derive from the germline V gene. The CDR3 holds 17 amino acids from the cysteine to the phenylalanine. The retained sequence is limited to the CDR3, 51 bases, with the frame set at the first base.